This T cell receptor (beta chain) was retrieved from a study of shared clonotypes between healthy human individuals. V was pared by 3 bases and J by 6 bases, with 17 bases between. The CDR3 spans 15 residues. Germline-derived CDR1 and CDR2 are MNHEY and SMNVEV (reference sequence). The study enrolled healthy HIV-negative adults without recent acute infections or vaccinations as donors. Sequencing was performed with immunoSEQ multiplex PCR; in TCRdb, only in-frame clones are kept and a portion is missing. The data hold around 690,000 clones, with around 91% observed a single time. General study results and limits: Sequencing depth was predicted to influence how clonotypes are shared among donors. Sample collection involved blood only; tissue repertoires are likely different. Non-shared clonotypes had lower generation probabilities than clonotypes shared by all four sorted-subset donors.

Points on this clone: The antigen is not known.

The sequencing input was memory CD8+ T cells from PBMCs. Subset in this sample: CD45RO+ cells pooled with CCR7-negative TemRA cells. The clonotype originates from a man between 18 and 35 years old in good health. Some clones in this sample may be carry-over from other donors' samples. The chain links TRBV27 to TRBJ1-2; D unresolved. The CDR3 sequence: CASSFLPGAVDGYTF. The CDR3 DNA is TGTGCCAGCAGTTTTCTTCCAGGAGCGGTAGATGGCTACACCTTC.